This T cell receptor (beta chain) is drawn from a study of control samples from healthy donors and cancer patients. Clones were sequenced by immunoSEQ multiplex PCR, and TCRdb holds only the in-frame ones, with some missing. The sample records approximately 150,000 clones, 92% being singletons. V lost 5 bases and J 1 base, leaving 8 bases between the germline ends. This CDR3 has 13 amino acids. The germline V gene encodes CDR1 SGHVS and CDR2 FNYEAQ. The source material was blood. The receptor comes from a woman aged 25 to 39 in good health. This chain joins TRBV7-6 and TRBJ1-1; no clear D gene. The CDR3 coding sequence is TGTGCCAGCAGCACGACCGGGAACACTGAAGCTTTCTTT. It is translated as CASSTTGNTEAFF.